The entry below describes one TCR beta chain. The repertoire was sequenced with immunoSEQ multiplex PCR; TCRdb's copy has only in-frame clones and lacks some. The sample contains roughly 770,000 clones, 96% of which appear only once. The source of the sample is a study of shared clonotypes between healthy human individuals. Losses at the gene ends were 4 bases for V and 0 bases for J; bases not matched to a gene: 9. Germline V lookup: CDR1 MDHEN, CDR2 SYDVKM. The CDR3 contains 16 residues. CD45RO-negative cells were positively selected for CCR7, leaving out terminally differentiated effector memory CD45RA+ cells.

The rearrangement joins TRBV28 to TRBJ2-7, with TRBD2 matching over 7 bases. The sequenced material came from naive CD8+ T cells sorted from blood. The TCR originated in a young man in good health. CDR3: CASSYAGTTISYEQYF. In DNA form, the CDR3 reads TGTGCCAGCAGTTACGCTGGGACTACCATCTCCTACGAGCAGTACTTC.